Each of the 8 T cell receptor beta chains below was sequenced from the same sample in a study of blood T cells in healthy people across ages (dated by TCRdb to about 2015). Library preparation employed 5' RACE. The sample was run on an Illumina HiSeq 2500. A second PCR of roughly 7 to 12 cycles was run with a J-beta primer mix and a sample-barcoded 5' primer. TCRdb applied fastp at Q25 and MiXCR to the public reads, then kept only in-frame beta chains. Duplicate CDR3 protein sequences are folded into a single record with the most common DNA and genes. Across this sample there are 800,000 to 950,000 distinct CDR3 sequences, with under 40% seen only once. Of the sample, 10% to 15% falls within the top ten clones. The sample taken for sequencing was blood. These receptor sequences come from a man aged 18 to 29 in good health.

Comment on this clonotype: Since the CDR3 does not end with the conserved phenylalanine or tryptophan, this likely comes from a read error. V gene TRBV12-3 or TRBV12-4 combines with J gene TRBJ2-1; D unresolved. Trimming pared 3 bases from V and 5 bases from J, leaving 14 bases between. The CDR3 extends over 15 amino acids. CDR3 protein: CASSFVEFLDNEQFL. CDR3 nucleotide sequence: TGTGCCAGCAGTTTTGTGGAGTTTTTGGACAATGAGCAGTTCCTC.

The chain uses TRBV27 and TRBJ2-7; the D gene is possibly TRBD1 (6 bases). The ends were cut back, 6 bases at V and 10 bases at J, with 13 bases in the middle. Germline V gives CDR1 MNHEY, CDR2 SMNVEV (reference sequence). This CDR3 contains 11 residues. The CDR3 here is CASSSGQIQYF. CDR3 bases: TGTGCCAGCAGCTCCGGACAGATCCAGTACTTC.

This clonotype was observed a single time. The chain is built from TRBV11-3 and TRBJ2-1; no clear D. Germline lookup yields CDR1 SGHNT and CDR2 YENEEA. This CDR3 is 15 amino acids long. The V and J ends lost 4 bases and 0 bases respectively, with 10 bases between them. The CDR3 reads CASSSGDDSYNEQFF. CDR3 nucleotides: TGTGCCAGCAGCTCGGGCGATGACTCCTACAATGAGCAGTTCTTC. Full variable domain (remainder filled in from reference TRBV11-3 and TRBJ2-1): EAGVVQSPRYKIIEKKQPVAFWCNPISGHNTLYWYLQNLGQGPELLIRYENEEAVDDSQLPKDRFSAERLKGVDSTLKIQPAELGDSAVYLCASSSGDDSYNEQFFGPGTRLTVL.

As to this clonotype: One base away lies a much larger clone, so this may be a sequencing read error. V usage is TRBV27 and J usage is TRBJ2-3; the D gene could be TRBD1 or TRBD2 (6 bases each). From germline, CDR1 is MNHEY and CDR2 SMNVEV (reference sequence). There are 15 residues in the CDR3. DNA of the CDR3: TGTGTCAGCAGTTTTTCGGGGGCAAAGGGGAATACGCAGTATTTT. Translating gives CVSSFSGAKGNTQYF.

This clonotype was seen a few times. V gene TRBV2 combines with J gene TRBJ2-1; D is possibly TRBD1 or TRBD2 (5 bases each). Germline values: CDR1 SNHLY, CDR2 FYNNEI. The CDR3 covers 14 residues. The germline V and J ends were trimmed by 7 bases and 0 bases, with 10 bases remaining between them. CDR3 sequence reads: CASMRGSSYNEQFF. DNA of the CDR3: TGTGCCAGCATGAGGGGTAGCTCCTACAATGAGCAGTTCTTC. The full variable domain, in which reference TRBV2 and TRBJ2-1 provide the parts outside the CDR3, is EPEVTQTPSHQVTQMGQEVILRCVPISNHLYFYWYRQILGQKVEFLVSFYNNEISEKSEIFDDQFSVERPDGSNFTLKIRSTKLEDSAMYFCASMRGSSYNEQFFGPGTRLTVL.

This rearrangement joins TRBV5-1 to TRBJ2-7; no clear D. This CDR3 is built from 13 residues. The V gene lost 1 base and the J gene lost 7 bases, with 12 bases spanning the gap. Germline-derived CDR1 and CDR2 are SGHRS and YFSETQ. CDR3 residues: CASSLSRHNEQYF. Here the CDR3 DNA reads TGCGCCAGCAGCTTGTCGAGACACAATGAGCAGTACTTC.

Note on this clonotype: A read error may be the cause here, since a much bigger clone is one base away. The chain links TRBV20-1 to TRBJ2-1; D is undetermined. The V and J ends lost 0 bases and 4 bases respectively, with 16 bases between them. The CDR3 spans 16 residues. Germline CDR1 is DFQATT and CDR2 is SNEGSKA (reference sequence). The CDR3 sequence: CSARDFGVGPYNEQFF. The CDR3 coding sequence is TGCAGTGCTAGAGATTTTGGAGTGGGTCCGTACAATGAGCAGTTCTTC.

The sample holds one count of this clonotype. A clone one base away is much larger, so this may be a read error. The chain joins TRBV7-3 to TRBJ2-1, with a possible D match to TRBD2 (5 bases). The CDR3 spans 13 residues. Germline-derived CDR1 and CDR2 are SGHTA and FQGTGA. The CDR3 reads CASSLTSDNGQFF. CDR3 nucleotides: TGTGCCAGCAGCTTAACTAGCGACAATGGGCAGTTCTTC.